The sequence of this T cell receptor (beta chain) was determined in a study of identical twins. Template switching created a universal primer site, and the cDNA included unique molecular identifiers. TCRdb recomputed calls from the 5' RACE reads with MiXCR, one row per CDR3 protein. The sample has roughly 1,500,000 distinct CDR3 sequences; around 33% are singletons. Overall study results and limits: Beta out-of-frame sequences showed weaker excess twin sharing. Cord blood beta clonotypes present at high abundance carried fewer insertions; no such pattern appeared in memory repertoires. Models underpredicted monozygotic twin sharing of out-of-frame TCR alpha.

CDR1 and CDR2 (germline): SNHLY, FYNNEI. V was pared by 2 bases and J by 8 bases, with 15 bases of the junction left unmatched. The CDR3 length is 17 residues. This clonotype was seen only a few times. Its antigen is currently unknown. This receptor was identified in a newborn girl in good health. The chain employs TRBV2 and TRBJ2-1, with 7 positions matching TRBD2. The sample was cord blood. As DNA, the CDR3 is TGTGCCAGCAGTGAAATTCCCCTACGGGGGAGGGTAGATGAGCAGTTCTTC. Translating it yields CASSEIPLRGRVDEQFF.